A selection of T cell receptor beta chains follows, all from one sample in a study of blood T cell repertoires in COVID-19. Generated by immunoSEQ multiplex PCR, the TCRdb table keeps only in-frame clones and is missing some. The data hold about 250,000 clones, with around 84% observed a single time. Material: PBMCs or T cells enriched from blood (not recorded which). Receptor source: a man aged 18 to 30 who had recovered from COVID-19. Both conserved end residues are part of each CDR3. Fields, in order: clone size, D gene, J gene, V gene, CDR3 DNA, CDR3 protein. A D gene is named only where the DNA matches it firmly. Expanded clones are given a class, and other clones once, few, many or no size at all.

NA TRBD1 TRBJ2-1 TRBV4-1 TGCGCCAGCAGCCAAGGCCGGGACAGGGTGGGCAATGAGCAGTTCTTC CASSQGRDRVGNEQFF
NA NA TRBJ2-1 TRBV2 TGTGCCAGCAGCGGAGGGACTGCGACCTACAATGAGCAGTTCTTC CASSGGTATYNEQFF
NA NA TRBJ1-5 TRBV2 TGTGCCAGCAGCTTTTTGGACGGGGGGCAATTATATAGCAATCAGCCCCAGCATTTT CASSFLDGGQLYSNQPQHF
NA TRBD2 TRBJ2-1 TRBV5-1 TGCGCCAGCTCTACCGGGACTAGCGGCTACAATGAGCAGTTCTTC CASSTGTSGYNEQFF
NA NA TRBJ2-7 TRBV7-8 TGTGCCAGCAGCCGGGACACCCTCTACGAGCAGTACTTC CASSRDTLYEQYF
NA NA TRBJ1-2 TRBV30 TGTGCCTGGAGTTCCCCTGGCCCCGATGTGAGCTACACCTTC CAWSSPGPDVSYTF
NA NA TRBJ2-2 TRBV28 TGTGCCAGCAGTTTGGGCTACCGGCGACCCGGGGAGCTGTTTTTT CASSLGYRRPGELFF
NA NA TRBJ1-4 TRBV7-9 TGTGCCAGCAGCTTTCGGGGGTTAACGGAAAAACTGTTTTTT CASSFRGLTEKLFF
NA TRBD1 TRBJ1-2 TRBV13 TGTGCCAGCAGCCGCCCGACAGGGATGGATGGCTACACCTTC CASSRPTGMDGYTF
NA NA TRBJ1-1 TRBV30 TGTGCCTGGAGTGGTTGGGGGCGAGAGACTGAAGCTTTCTTT CAWSGWGRETEAFF
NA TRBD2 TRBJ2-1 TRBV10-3 TGTGCCATCAACCCGACTAGCGGCAATGAGCAGTTCTTC CAINPTSGNEQFF
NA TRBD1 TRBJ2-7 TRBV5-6 TGTGCCAGCAGCAGGGGGCCTGAGCAGTACTTC CASSRGPEQYF
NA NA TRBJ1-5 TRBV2 TGTGCCAGCAGGGACAGTAATCAGCCCCAGCATTTT CASRDSNQPQHF
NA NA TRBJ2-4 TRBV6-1 TGTGCCAGCAGTGAATCTACAGGGTTCGGCATTCAGTACTTC CASSESTGFGIQYF
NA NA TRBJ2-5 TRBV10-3 TGTGCCATCAGTGAGAATAGACAGCAAGAGACCCAGTACTTC CAISENRQQETQYF
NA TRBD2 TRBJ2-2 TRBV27 TGTGCCAGCAGTTCGGGGACTAGCGGAAACACCGGGGAGCTGTTTTTT CASSSGTSGNTGELFF
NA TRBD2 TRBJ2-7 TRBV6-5 TGTGCCAGCAGCCAAATACCAGCGGGAGCCTACGAGCAGTACTTC CASSQIPAGAYEQYF
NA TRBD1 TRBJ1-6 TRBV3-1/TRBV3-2 TGTGCCAGCAGCCCAGCCCCGGGACAGGGTATTCGGTATAATTCACCCCTCCACTTT CASSPAPGQGIRYNSPLHF
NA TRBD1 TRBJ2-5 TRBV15 TGTGCCACCAGCGGAAAGACAGGGACCCCTCTTCAAGAGACCCAGTACTTC CATSGKTGTPLQETQYF
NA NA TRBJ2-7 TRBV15 TGTGCCACCAGCAGAGATATATATTGGGGGGAAGACGAGCAGTACTTC CATSRDIYWGEDEQYF
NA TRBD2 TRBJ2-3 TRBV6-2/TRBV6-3 TGTGCCAGCAGCAGCCGTAGGGAGCTAGCGGGAGGGAATACGCAGTATTTT CASSSRRELAGGNTQYF
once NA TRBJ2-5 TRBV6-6 TGTGCCAGCAGTTACCGTGAGACCCAGTACTTC CASSYRETQYF
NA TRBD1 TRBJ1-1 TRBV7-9 TGTGCCAGCAGCTTAGCCGGACAGGGGATGAACACTGAAGCTTTCTTT CASSLAGQGMNTEAFF
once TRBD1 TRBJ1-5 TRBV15 TGTGCCACCAGCAGAGCTAACACAGGGGGCATTAATCAGCCCCAGCATTTT CATSRANTGGINQPQHF
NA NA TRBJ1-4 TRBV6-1 TGTGCCAGCAGTGAAATCGAGGGTGCGACTAATGAAAAACTGTTTTTT CASSEIEGATNEKLFF
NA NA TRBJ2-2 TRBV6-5 TGTGCCAGCAGTTCCAGGTTAGAAGGGAACACCGGGGAGCTGTTTTTT CASSSRLEGNTGELFF
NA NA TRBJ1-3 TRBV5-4 TGTGCCAGCAGCTTGGCGGGGGGTTCCGGAAACACCATATATTTT CASSLAGGSGNTIYF
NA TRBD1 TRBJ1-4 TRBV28 TGTGCCAGCAGTTCGGGGACAGGCCGAAATGAAAAACTGTTTTTT CASSSGTGRNEKLFF
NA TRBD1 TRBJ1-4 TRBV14 TGTGCCAGCAGCCAAAGGACAGGGGGCTATGAAAAACTGTTTTTT CASSQRTGGYEKLFF
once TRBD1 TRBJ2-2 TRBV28 TGTGCCACCTTATCCGGGACAGAGAACACCGGGGAGCTGTTTTTT CATLSGTENTGELFF
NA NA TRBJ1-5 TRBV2 TGTGCCAGCACCGAAAGAGGAGGGGTAGCGAGCAATCAGCCCCAGCATTTT CASTERGGVASNQPQHF
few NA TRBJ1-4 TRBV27 TGTGCCAGCAGTTTAAGGGGGATCGGGGAAAAACTGTTTTTT CASSLRGIGEKLFF
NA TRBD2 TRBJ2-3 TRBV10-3 TGTGCCATCAGAATAGCGGGAGCCACAGATACGCAGTATTTT CAIRIAGATDTQYF
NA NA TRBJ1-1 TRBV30 TGTGCCTGGAGTGCCCCGTATACTGAAGCTTTCTTT CAWSAPYTEAFF
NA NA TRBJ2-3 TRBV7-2 TGTGCCAGCAAATCGGGGGACTTCTCTAGCACAGATACGCAGTATTTT CASKSGDFSSTDTQYF
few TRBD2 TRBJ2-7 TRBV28 TGTGCCAGCAGCCTGACTAGCGGGAGTCTGAAAAAGCAGTACTTC CASSLTSGSLKKQYF
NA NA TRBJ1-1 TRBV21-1 TGTGCCAGCAGCAATTCCAGGTACGGCACTGAAGCTTTCTTT CASSNSRYGTEAFF
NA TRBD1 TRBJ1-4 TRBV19 TGTGCCAGTAGTACAGGGGGTTCTAATGAAAAACTGTTTTTT CASSTGGSNEKLFF
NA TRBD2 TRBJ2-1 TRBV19 TGTGCCAGTAGTATAGCGGGAGGGCGCAATGAGCAGTTCTTC CASSIAGGRNEQFF
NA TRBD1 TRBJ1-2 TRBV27 TGTGCCAGCAGTTCGACAGGGGGCCTTGGCTACACCTTC CASSSTGGLGYTF
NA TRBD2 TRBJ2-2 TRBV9 TGTGCCAGCAGCCCTTCTGGTAGCGGGAGCACCGGGGAGCTGTTTTTT CASSPSGSGSTGELFF
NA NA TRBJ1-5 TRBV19 TGTGCCAGTACTTTAGGCGGACAGCCCCAGCATTTT CASTLGGQPQHF
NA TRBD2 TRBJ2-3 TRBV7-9 TGTGCCAGCAGCTTACCTAGTAGCGGGGATACGCAGTATTTT CASSLPSSGDTQYF
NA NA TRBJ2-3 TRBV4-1 TGCGCCAGCAGCCAACCATGGACAACCCAGAATACGCAGTATTTT CASSQPWTTQNTQYF
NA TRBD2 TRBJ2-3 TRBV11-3 TGTGCCAGCAGCTTAGATCAAGGGGGGACTAGATACACAGATACGCAGTATTTT CASSLDQGGTRYTDTQYF
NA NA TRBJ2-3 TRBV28 TGTGCCAGCAGGAATAGCGGTACAGATACGCAGTATTTT CASRNSGTDTQYF